A single sample is the source of the 32 T cell receptor beta chains below, sequenced in a study of blood T cell repertoires in COVID-19. The method was immunoSEQ multiplex PCR; TCRdb's version includes in-frame clones alone and lacks a portion of them. The sample shows just over 300,000 clones, just under 90% of them seen only once. The sequenced sample was peripheral blood. The receptor set was obtained from a woman in her 30s with COVID-19, enrolled during active disease.

The gene calls are TRBV4-1 and TRBJ1-5; 8 bases fit TRBD1. V lost 4 bases, J lost 1 base, and 3 bases stayed unmatched. The CDR3 is 15 amino acids. CDR1 MGHRA and CDR2 YSYEKL come from the germline V gene. CDR3 bases: TGCGCCAGCAGCCCGACAGGGGTAAGCAATCAGCCCCAGCATTTT. Translation gives CASSPTGVSNQPQHF.

The chain is built from TRBV28 and TRBJ1-2; a weak D match, TRBD1 (6 bases). The CDR3 covers 14 residues. V shed 3 bases and J shed 4 bases, with 12 bases lying between them. Looked up from germline, CDR1 is MDHEN and CDR2 is SYDVKM. CDR3 DNA sequence: TGTGCCAGCAGTTTTTCAGGGGCCGCCTATGGCTACACCTTC. It translates to CASSFSGAAYGYTF.

The chain recombines TRBV29-1 with TRBJ1-1; TRBD1 matches at 10 bases. CDR1 is SQVTM, CDR2 ANQGSEA, per germline. The junction had 6 bases not matched to a gene; V was cut back by 3 bases and J by 8 bases. The CDR3 contains 13 residues. The chain's CDR3 is CSVEQGTGVEAFF. The CDR3 bases are TGCAGCGTTGAGCAAGGGACAGGGGTGGAAGCTTTCTTT.

The chain recombines TRBV6-5 with TRBJ2-1; 12 positions agree with TRBD2. Germline CDR1 is MNHEY and CDR2 is SVGAGI. The CDR3 is 16 residues long. The V segment lost 2 bases and the J segment 10 bases; nucleotides outside the gene matches: 9. CDR3 sequence (DNA): TGTGCCAGCAGTTACGGGTCTAGCGGGGGGGCGGCCGAGCAGTTCTTC. It translates to CASSYGSSGGAAEQFF.

The rearrangement links TRBV6-5 to TRBJ1-1; no clear D gene. The V and J ends lost 6 bases and 1 base respectively, with 9 bases between them. This CDR3 contains 13 residues. The germline V gene has CDR1 MNHEY and CDR2 SVGAGI. CDR3 sequence: CASRPAGNTEAFF. CDR3 coding DNA: TGTGCCAGCAGGCCCGCAGGGAACACTGAAGCTTTCTTT.

This clone was found once. The CDR3 sequence: CASSPDRGLTYGYTF. CDR3 DNA: TGCGCCAGCAGCCCTGACAGGGGGCTGACCTATGGCTACACCTTC. The chain couples TRBV4-3 to TRBJ1-2, with 10 bases matching TRBD1. Trimming cost V 4 bases and J 4 bases; bases outside gene matches: 6. CDR3 length: 15 residues. CDR1 LGHNA and CDR2 YSLEER come from the germline V gene.

The rearrangement uses TRBV3-1 (or the pseudogene TRBV3-2) and TRBJ1-2, with 7 nucleotides matching TRBD1. The CDR3 contains 14 residues. The germline V gene encodes CDR1 LGHDT and CDR2 YNNKEL (reference sequence). J gave up 2 bases and V 1 base, and 1 base lay outside the gene matches. CDR3 residues: CASSQAGQNYGYTF. CDR3 in DNA: TGTGCCAGCAGCCAAGCGGGACAGAACTATGGCTACACCTTC.

This clone occurred once. V usage is TRBV11-2 and J usage is TRBJ1-3, with 9 bases fitting TRBD1. Trimming cost V 4 bases and J 0 bases; bases outside gene matches: 4. CDR3 length: 16 residues. Germline CDR1 SGHAT, CDR2 FQNNGV. The CDR3: CASSSGTGFSGNTIYF. The CDR3 nucleotides are TGTGCCAGCAGCTCTGGGACAGGGTTCTCTGGAAACACCATATATTTT.

The chain combines TRBV28 with TRBJ1-2; D gene ambiguous. Trimming took off 1 base at V and 7 bases at J, with 10 bases between the two ends. This CDR3 is built from 13 residues. Germline loops: CDR1 MDHEN, CDR2 SYDVKM. This chain's CDR3 is CASSLLEPSGYTF. Written as DNA, the CDR3 is TGTGCCAGCAGTTTATTAGAGCCATCTGGCTACACCTTC.

J is TRBJ1-1 and V is TRBV6-6, with no clear D. There are 12 residues in the CDR3. Germline CDR1 reads MNHNY; CDR2 reads SVGAGI (reference sequence). V lost 3 bases and J 6 bases, leaving 8 bases between the germline ends. The CDR3 here is CASSYREPEAFF. The CDR3 DNA reads TGTGCCAGCAGTTATAGGGAGCCTGAAGCTTTCTTT.

The CDR3 loop reads CASSQEPGGLQYTDTQYF. The DNA of the CDR3 is TGCGCCAGCAGCCAAGAGCCCGGCGGACTACAATACACAGATACGCAGTATTTT. V usage is TRBV4-3 and J usage is TRBJ2-3; possible D gene TRBD2, 6 bases. The germline V gene has CDR1 LGHNA and CDR2 YSLEER. This CDR3 comprises 18 residues. The V gene lost 0 bases and the J gene lost 2 bases, with 18 bases spanning the gap.

This clone was seen more than once but under ten times. The chain joins TRBV10-3 to TRBJ1-2; maybe TRBD1 (6 bases). This CDR3 is built from 11 residues. In germline, CDR1 is ENHRY, CDR2 SYGVKD. Between the trimmed V and J ends, which lost 8 bases and 7 bases, there was a span of 11 bases. In DNA, the CDR3 is TGTGCCATCTGGTCAGGGGCTGGCTACACCTTC. It translates to CAIWSGAGYTF.

The rearrangement links TRBV28 to TRBJ2-7; possible D gene TRBD2, 5 bases. This CDR3 has 17 amino acids. V was shortened by 4 bases and J by 1 base, with 20 bases between the two germline ends. Germline-derived CDR1 and CDR2 are MDHEN and SYDVKM. The CDR3 region has the DNA TGTGCCAGCAGTTCGACCCCCGGAGGTCCCCTATCCTACGAGCAGTACGTC. It encodes CASSSTPGGPLSYEQYV.

This clone was counted between two and nine times. Written as DNA, the CDR3 is TGTGCCAGTTACAGCCGGGACAGCCTTGCCACTAACTATGGCTACACCTTC. Translation gives CASYSRDSLATNYGYTF. The rearrangement links TRBV19 to TRBJ1-2; 7 nucleotides agree with TRBD1. Trimming cost V 8 bases and J 0 bases; bases outside gene matches: 15. This CDR3 comprises 17 residues. In germline, CDR1 is LNHDA, CDR2 SQIVND (reference sequence).

The rearrangement links TRBV19 to TRBJ1-5, with a tentative D call TRBD1 (5 bases). Trimming cost V 6 bases and J 1 base, with 19 bases left between them. CDR1 and CDR2 from the germline V gene are LNHDA and SQIVND (reference sequence). This CDR3 is 17 amino acids long. This CDR3 reads CASSKTQGMGSNQPQHF. In DNA, the CDR3 is TGTGCCAGTAGCAAAACGCAGGGTATGGGGAGCAATCAGCCCCAGCATTTT.

This clone has just one count. The CDR3 DNA reads TGTGCCAGCAGCAAAGAGGCCAGGGGACCATCCTACGAGCAGTACGTC. Its protein is CASSKEARGPSYEQYV. The chain uses TRBV21-1 and TRBJ2-7; TRBD1 is taken as the D call from the table, unchecked against the DNA. TRBV21-1 is a known pseudogene. The CDR3 extends over 16 amino acids.

The J gene is TRBJ1-1, the V gene TRBV25-1, with D unresolved. Germline CDR1 and CDR2: MGHDK and SYGVNS. The CDR3 loop spans 12 amino acids. V dropped 6 bases and J dropped 1 base, with 6 bases sitting between them. CDR3 nucleotide sequence: TGTGCCAGCAGCGAGTGGAACACTGAAGCTTTCTTT. It yields the protein CASSEWNTEAFF.

The chain combines TRBV21-1 with TRBJ2-7; the table's D call of TRBD2 was not tested on the DNA. TRBV21-1 is termed a pseudogene. The CDR3 is made up of 15 amino acids. CDR3 in amino acids: CASTPTSGVAYEQYV. The CDR3 region has the DNA TGTGCCAGCACCCCGACTAGCGGGGTTGCCTACGAGCAGTACGTC.

The chain carries TRBV11-3 and TRBJ2-3; D remains unclear. The CDR3 has 15 residues. Germline lookup yields CDR1 SGHNT and CDR2 YENEEA. Trimming stripped 3 bases from V and 4 bases from J, with 14 bases between. The CDR3 coding sequence is TGTGCCAGCAGCTTGACTCCGAATCTGGCAGATACGCAGTATTTT. Amino acids: CASSLTPNLADTQYF.

The chain joins TRBV10-3 to TRBJ2-1; 8 nucleotides match TRBD1. The CDR3 extends over 15 amino acids. Trimming removed 0 bases from V and 6 bases from J; junction bases left unmatched: 4. Looked up from germline, CDR1 is ENHRY and CDR2 is SYGVKD. The CDR3, as DNA: TGTGCCATCAGTGAGTCACCGGACAGGGTCAATGAGCAGTTCTTC. It translates to CAISESPDRVNEQFF.

The chain recombines TRBV19 with TRBJ1-5, with D unclear. CDR3 size: 15 residues. Germline-derived CDR1 and CDR2 are LNHDA and SQIVND (reference sequence). V shed 8 bases and J shed 5 bases, with 19 bases lying between them. Here the CDR3 reads CASRPGRRVHQPQHF. The CDR3 DNA sequence: TGTGCCAGTCGACCGGGAAGAAGGGTTCATCAGCCCCAGCATTTT.

This clone was seen a single time. The chain is built from TRBV25-1 and TRBJ1-4, with D possibly being TRBD1 (5 bases). Trimming removed 0 bases from V and 3 bases from J, with 11 bases in between. There are 16 residues in the CDR3. CDR1 and CDR2 (germline): MGHDK, SYGVNS. The CDR3 coding sequence is TGTGCCAGCAGTGAATACGGGGGGGGATCTAATGAAAAACTGTTTTTT. It yields the protein CASSEYGGGSNEKLFF.

V gene TRBV19 combines with J gene TRBJ1-1; a weak D match, TRBD1 (6 bases). V was shortened by 7 bases and J by 4 bases, with 16 bases between the two germline ends. This CDR3 is 14 amino acids long. From germline, CDR1 is LNHDA and CDR2 SQIVND (reference sequence). CDR3 nucleotides: TGTGCCAGTACCTTTGGACAGCTTTCCACTGAAGCTTTCTTT. Amino acid sequence: CASTFGQLSTEAFF. The complete variable domain, with remaining parts taken from reference TRBV19 and TRBJ1-1, reads DGGITQSPKYLFRKEGQNVTLSCEQNLNHDAMYWYRQDPGQGLRLIYYSQIVNDFQKGDIAEGYSVSREKKESFPLTVTSAQKNPTAFYLCASTFGQLSTEAFFGQGTRLTVV.

This chain links TRBV19 with TRBJ1-5; D remains unclear. V lost 4 bases, J lost 8 bases, and 9 bases lay in between. Looked up from germline, CDR1 is LNHDA and CDR2 is SQIVND (reference sequence). This CDR3 is 12 amino acids long. The CDR3 DNA reads as TGTGCCAGTAGTACCGAGCGCGAGCCCCAGCATTTT. It translates to CASSTEREPQHF.

The chain carries TRBV20-1 and TRBJ1-6; D is unresolved. V lost 3 bases to trimming and J lost 8 bases, with 8 bases between them. The CDR3 totals 12 residues. The germline CDR1 and CDR2 sequences are DFQATT and SNEGSKA (reference sequence). The CDR3, as DNA: TGCAGTGCTAGTGGGCCCGATTCACCCCTCCACTTT. Amino acids: CSASGPDSPLHF.

The chain uses TRBV25-1 and TRBJ1-2; 7 nucleotides agree with TRBD1. Germline loops: CDR1 MGHDK, CDR2 SYGVNS. The CDR3 is made up of 12 amino acids. Trimming removed 8 bases from V and 4 bases from J; junction bases left unmatched: 4. CDR3 bases: TGTGCCAGCGGCCAGGGGGGCTATGGCTACACCTTC. Amino acid sequence: CASGQGGYGYTF.

The genes are TRBV15 and TRBJ2-5; possible D gene TRBD2, 5 bases. With 0 bases removed from V and 2 bases from J, the gap between germline ends came to 22 bases. The germline V gene encodes CDR1 LNHNV and CDR2 YYDKDF (reference sequence). This CDR3 is built from 19 residues. For the CDR3, the DNA is TGTGCCACCAGCAGAGAGCAAGCGGCGCCTGAGGTCCCTCAAGAGACCCAGTACTTC. Translated: CATSREQAAPEVPQETQYF. Looking up the rest from reference TRBV15 and TRBJ2-5 gives the full variable domain: DAMVIQNPRYQVTQFGKPVTLSCSQTLNHNVMYWYQQKSSQAPKLLFHYYDKDFNNEADTPDNFQSRRPNTSFCFLDIRSPGLGDTAMYLCATSREQAAPEVPQETQYFGPGTRLLVL.

V usage is TRBV4-2 and J usage is TRBJ2-3; D unresolved. V lost 4 bases and J 6 bases, leaving 8 bases between the germline ends. From germline, CDR1 is LGHNA and CDR2 YNFKEQ. This CDR3 has 12 residues. The CDR3 nucleotides are TGTGCCAGCAGCCCGAGGTTGGATACGCAGTATTTT. As protein: CASSPRLDTQYF.

This clone has a single count. The CDR3 protein is CASSSQGAGFEKLFF. The CDR3, as DNA: TGTGCCAGCAGCTCCCAGGGGGCTGGGTTTGAAAAACTGTTTTTT. The chain couples TRBV9 to TRBJ1-4, with 8 positions matching TRBD1. The CDR3 is 15 amino acids. After removal of 4 bases from V and 7 bases from J, the junction contained 9 bases not matched to a gene. The germline V gene encodes CDR1 SGDLS and CDR2 YYNGEE.

The rearrangement links TRBV7-6 to TRBJ1-2, with 9 bases matching TRBD1. With 1 base clipped from V and 6 bases from J, the junction kept 6 bases outside the gene matches. Germline CDR1 reads SGHVS; CDR2 reads FNYEAQ. The CDR3 contains 15 residues. The CDR3 nucleotides read TGTGCCAGCAGCTTAGGCCCCACAGGGGGCGATGGCTACACCTTC. Amino acids: CASSLGPTGGDGYTF.

This clone appeared a single time. The V call is TRBV5-5, the J call TRBJ1-2; 12 bases line up with TRBD1. This CDR3 comprises 15 residues. V was clipped by 1 base and J by 4 bases; unmatched bases: 2. Per the germline V gene, CDR1 is SGHKS and CDR2 is YYEKEE (reference sequence). Written as DNA, the CDR3 is TGTGCCAGCAGCTTGAGGGACAGGGGGCCCTATGGCTACACCTTC. Translated, it gives CASSLRDRGPYGYTF.

The V and J genes are TRBV11-2 and TRBJ2-1; D is perhaps TRBD2 (6 bases). CDR3 length equals 16 residues. Trimming took 5 bases from V and 1 from J, leaving 15 bases between them. Germline CDR1 reads SGHAT; CDR2 reads FQNNGV. The CDR3 DNA reads as TGTGCCAGCAGCCGACGCGGGGACTCTTCCTACAATGAGCAGTTCTTC. Its translation is CASSRRGDSSYNEQFF.